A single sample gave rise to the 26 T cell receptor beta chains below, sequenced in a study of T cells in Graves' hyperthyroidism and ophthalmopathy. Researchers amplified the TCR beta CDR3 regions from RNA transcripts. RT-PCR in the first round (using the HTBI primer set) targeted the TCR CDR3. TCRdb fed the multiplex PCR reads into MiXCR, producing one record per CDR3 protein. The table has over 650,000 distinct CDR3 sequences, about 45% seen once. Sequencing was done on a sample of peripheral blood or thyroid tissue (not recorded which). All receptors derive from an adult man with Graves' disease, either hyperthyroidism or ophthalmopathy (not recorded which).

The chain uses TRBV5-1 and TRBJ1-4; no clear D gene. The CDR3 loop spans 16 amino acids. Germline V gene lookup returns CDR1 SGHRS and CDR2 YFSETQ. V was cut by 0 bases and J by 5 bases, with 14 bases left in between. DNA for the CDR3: TGCGCCAGCAGCTTGGCCGTCGGGATATTCAATGAAAAACTGTTTTTT. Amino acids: CASSLAVGIFNEKLFF.

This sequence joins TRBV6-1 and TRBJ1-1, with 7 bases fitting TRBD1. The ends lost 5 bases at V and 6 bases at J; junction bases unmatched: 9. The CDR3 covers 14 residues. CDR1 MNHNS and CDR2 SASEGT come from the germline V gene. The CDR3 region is CASSSNRGRAEAFF. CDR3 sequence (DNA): TGTGCCAGCAGTTCGAACAGGGGTCGGGCTGAAGCTTTCTTT.

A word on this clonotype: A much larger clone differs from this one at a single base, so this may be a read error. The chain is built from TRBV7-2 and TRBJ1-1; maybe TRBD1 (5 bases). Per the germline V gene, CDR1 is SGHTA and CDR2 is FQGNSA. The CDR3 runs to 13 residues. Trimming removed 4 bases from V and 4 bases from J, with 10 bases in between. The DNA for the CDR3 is TGTGCCAGCAGCTCAGACCAGGGCACTGAAGCTTTCTTT. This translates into CASSSDQGTEAFF.

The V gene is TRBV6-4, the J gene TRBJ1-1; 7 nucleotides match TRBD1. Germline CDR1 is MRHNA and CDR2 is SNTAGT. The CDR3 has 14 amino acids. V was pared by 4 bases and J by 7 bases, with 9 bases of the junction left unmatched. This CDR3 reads CASSAWSQGGEAFF. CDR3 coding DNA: TGTGCCAGCAGTGCCTGGAGCCAGGGGGGTGAAGCTTTCTTT.

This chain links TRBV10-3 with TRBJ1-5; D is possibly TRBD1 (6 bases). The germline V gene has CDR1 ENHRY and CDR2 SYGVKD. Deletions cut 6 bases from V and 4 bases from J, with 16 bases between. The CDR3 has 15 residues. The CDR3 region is CAISVADRRNQPQHF. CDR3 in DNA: TGTGCCATCAGCGTTGCTGACAGGCGGAATCAGCCCCAGCATTTT.

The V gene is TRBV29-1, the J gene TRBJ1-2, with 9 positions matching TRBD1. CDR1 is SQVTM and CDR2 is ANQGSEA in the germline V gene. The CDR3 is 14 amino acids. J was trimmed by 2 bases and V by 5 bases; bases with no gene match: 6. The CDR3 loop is CSVLGDRANYGYTF. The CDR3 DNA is TGCAGCGTTCTTGGGGACAGGGCCAACTATGGCTACACCTTC.

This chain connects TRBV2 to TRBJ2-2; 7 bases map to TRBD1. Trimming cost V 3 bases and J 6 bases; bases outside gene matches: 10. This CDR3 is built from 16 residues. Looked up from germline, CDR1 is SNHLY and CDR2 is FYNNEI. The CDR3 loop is CASSERIGGAAGELFF. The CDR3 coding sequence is TGTGCCAGCAGTGAGAGGATAGGGGGCGCGGCCGGGGAGCTGTTTTTT. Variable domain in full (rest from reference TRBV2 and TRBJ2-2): EPEVTQTPSHQVTQMGQEVILRCVPISNHLYFYWYRQILGQKVEFLVSFYNNEISEKSEIFDDQFSVERPDGSNFTLKIRSTKLEDSAMYFCASSERIGGAAGELFFGEGSRLTVL.

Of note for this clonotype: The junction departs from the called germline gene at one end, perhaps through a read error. CDR3: CSVGTGGVNTEAFF. CDR3 DNA sequence: TGCAGCGTTGGGACAGGGGGCGTGAACACTGAGGCTTTCTTT. This sequence joins TRBV29-1 and TRBJ1-1; 11 nucleotides agree with TRBD1. In germline, CDR1 is SQVTM, CDR2 ANQGSEA. The CDR3 runs 14 residues.

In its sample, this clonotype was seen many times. The CDR3 here is CSVEEGAQETQYF. The DNA of the CDR3 is TGCAGCGTTGAAGAAGGGGCCCAAGAGACCCAGTACTTC. The chain is built from TRBV29-1 and TRBJ2-5, with a weak D call TRBD1 (5 bases). CDR3 length: 13 amino acids. In germline, CDR1 is SQVTM, CDR2 ANQGSEA. With 0 bases removed from V and 1 base from J, the gap between germline ends came to 6 bases.

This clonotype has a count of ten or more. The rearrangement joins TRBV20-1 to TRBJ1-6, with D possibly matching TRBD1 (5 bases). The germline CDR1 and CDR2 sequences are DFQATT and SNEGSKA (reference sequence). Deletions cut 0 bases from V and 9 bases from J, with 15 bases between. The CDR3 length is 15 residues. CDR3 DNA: TGCAGTGCTAGAGAGGGGGAAGGCATGGGTTCACCCCTCCACTTT. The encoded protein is CSAREGEGMGSPLHF.

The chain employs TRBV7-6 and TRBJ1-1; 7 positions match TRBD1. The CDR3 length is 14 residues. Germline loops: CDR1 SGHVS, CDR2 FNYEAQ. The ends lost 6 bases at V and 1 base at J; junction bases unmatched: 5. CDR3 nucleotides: TGTGCCAGCAGGATAGGACAGGCGAACACTGAAGCTTTCTTT. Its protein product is CASRIGQANTEAFF.

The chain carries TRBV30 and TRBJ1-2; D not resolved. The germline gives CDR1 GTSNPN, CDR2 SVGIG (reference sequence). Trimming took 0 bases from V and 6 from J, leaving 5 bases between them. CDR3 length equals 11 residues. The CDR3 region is CAWSVTDGYTF. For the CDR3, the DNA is TGTGCCTGGAGTGTCACAGATGGCTACACCTTC.

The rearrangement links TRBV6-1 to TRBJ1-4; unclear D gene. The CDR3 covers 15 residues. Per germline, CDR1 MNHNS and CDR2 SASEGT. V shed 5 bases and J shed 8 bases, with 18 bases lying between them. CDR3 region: CASSQEGFKSEKLFF. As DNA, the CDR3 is TGTGCCAGCAGTCAGGAGGGATTTAAGTCGGAAAAACTGTTTTTT.

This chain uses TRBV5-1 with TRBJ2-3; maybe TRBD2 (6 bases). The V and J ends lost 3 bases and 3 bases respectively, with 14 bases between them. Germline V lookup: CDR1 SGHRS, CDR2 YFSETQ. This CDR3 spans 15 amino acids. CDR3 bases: TGCGCCAGCAGCTCGGAGGGGATAGGGACAGATACGCAGTATTTT. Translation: CASSSEGIGTDTQYF. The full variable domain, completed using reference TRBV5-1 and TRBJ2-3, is KAGVTQTPRYLIKTRGQQVTLSCSPISGHRSVSWYQQTPGQGLQFLFEYFSETQRNKGNFPGRFSGRQFSNSRSEMNVSTLELGDSALYLCASSSEGIGTDTQYFGPGTRLTVL.

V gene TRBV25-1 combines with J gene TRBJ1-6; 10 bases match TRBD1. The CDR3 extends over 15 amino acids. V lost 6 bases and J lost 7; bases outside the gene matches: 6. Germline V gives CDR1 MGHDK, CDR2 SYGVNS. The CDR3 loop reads CASRFGTGENSPLHF. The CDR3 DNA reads TGTGCCAGCAGATTCGGGACAGGGGAAAATTCACCCCTCCACTTT.

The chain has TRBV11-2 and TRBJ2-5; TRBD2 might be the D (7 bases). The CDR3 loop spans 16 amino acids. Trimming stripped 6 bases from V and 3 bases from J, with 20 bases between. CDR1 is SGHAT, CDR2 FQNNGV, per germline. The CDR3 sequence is CASRPRQAGVKETQYF. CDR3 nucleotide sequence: TGTGCCAGCAGGCCCAGACAGGCGGGGGTGAAAGAGACCCAGTACTTC.

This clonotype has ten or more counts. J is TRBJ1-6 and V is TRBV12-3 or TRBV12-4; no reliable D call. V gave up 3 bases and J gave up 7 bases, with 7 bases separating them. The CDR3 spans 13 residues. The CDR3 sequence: CASSLTENSPLHF. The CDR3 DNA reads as TGTGCCAGCAGTTTGACGGAGAATTCACCCCTCCACTTT.

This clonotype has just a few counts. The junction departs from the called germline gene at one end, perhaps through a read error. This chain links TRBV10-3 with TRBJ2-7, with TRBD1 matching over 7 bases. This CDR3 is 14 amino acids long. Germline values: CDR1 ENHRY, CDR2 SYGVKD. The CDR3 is CASSLPTGAGEQYF. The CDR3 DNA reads TGTGCCAGCAGTTTACCCACAGGGGCAGGCGAGCAGTACTTC.

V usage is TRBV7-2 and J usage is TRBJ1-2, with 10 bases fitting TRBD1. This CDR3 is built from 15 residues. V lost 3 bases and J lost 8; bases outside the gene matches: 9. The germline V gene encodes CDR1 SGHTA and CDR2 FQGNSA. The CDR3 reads CASSLTGGGFYGYTF. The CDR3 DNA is TGTGCCAGCAGCTTGACAGGGGGCGGGTTCTACGGCTACACCTTC.

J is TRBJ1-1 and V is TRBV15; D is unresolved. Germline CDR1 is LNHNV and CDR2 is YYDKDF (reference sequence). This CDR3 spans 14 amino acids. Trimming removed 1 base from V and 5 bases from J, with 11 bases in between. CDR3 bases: TGTGCCACCAGCAGAGGGCTGGCTGGGACTGAAGCTTTCTTT. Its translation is CATSRGLAGTEAFF.

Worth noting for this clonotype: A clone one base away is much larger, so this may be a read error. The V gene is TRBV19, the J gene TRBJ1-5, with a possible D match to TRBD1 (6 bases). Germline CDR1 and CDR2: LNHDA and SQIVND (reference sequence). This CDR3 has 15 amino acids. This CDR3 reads CASRKDRNSNQPHHF. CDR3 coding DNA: TGTGCCAGTAGAAAAGACAGGAATAGCAATCAGCCCCATCATTTT.

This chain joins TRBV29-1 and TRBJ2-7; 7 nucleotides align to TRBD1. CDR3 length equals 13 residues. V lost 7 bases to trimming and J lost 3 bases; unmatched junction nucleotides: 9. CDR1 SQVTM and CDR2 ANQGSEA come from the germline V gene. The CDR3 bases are TGCAGCGGTCAACCGGGACAGTTCTACGAGCAGTACTTC. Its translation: CSGQPGQFYEQYF.

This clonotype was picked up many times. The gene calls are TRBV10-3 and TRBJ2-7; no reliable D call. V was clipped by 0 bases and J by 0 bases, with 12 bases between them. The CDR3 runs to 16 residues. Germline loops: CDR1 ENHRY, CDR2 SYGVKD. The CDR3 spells CAISESSWGISYEQYF. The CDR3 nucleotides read TGTGCCATCAGTGAGTCGTCTTGGGGAATCTCCTACGAGCAGTACTTC.

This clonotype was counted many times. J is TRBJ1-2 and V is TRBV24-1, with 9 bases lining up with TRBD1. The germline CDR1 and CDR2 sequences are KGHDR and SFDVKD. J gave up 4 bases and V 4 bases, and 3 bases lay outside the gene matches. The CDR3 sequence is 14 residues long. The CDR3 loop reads CATSEGQGGYGYTF. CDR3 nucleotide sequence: TGTGCCACCAGTGAGGGACAGGGCGGCTATGGCTACACCTTC.

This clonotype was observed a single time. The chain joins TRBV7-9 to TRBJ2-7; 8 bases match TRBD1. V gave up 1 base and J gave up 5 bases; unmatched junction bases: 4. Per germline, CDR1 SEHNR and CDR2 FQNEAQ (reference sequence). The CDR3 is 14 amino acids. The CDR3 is CASSLGQGYDEQYF. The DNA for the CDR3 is TGTGCCAGCAGCTTAGGACAGGGGTACGACGAGCAGTACTTC.

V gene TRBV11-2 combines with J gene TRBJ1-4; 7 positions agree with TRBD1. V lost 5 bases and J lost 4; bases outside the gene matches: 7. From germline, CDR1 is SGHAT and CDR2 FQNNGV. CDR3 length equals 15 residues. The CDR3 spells CASSLGQPFNEKLFF. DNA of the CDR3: TGTGCCAGCAGCCTGGGACAGCCTTTTAATGAAAAACTGTTTTTT.